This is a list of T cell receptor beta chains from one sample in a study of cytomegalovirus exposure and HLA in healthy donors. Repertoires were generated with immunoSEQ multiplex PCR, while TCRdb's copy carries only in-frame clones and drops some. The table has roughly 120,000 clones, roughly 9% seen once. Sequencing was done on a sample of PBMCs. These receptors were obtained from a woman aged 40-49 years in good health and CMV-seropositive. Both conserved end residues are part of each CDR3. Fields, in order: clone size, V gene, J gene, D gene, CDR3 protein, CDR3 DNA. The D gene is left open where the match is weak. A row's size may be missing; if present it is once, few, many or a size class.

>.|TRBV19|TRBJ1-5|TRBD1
CASSSPRDSQGGNQPQHF
TGTGCCAGTAGTTCTCCCCGGGACAGCCAGGGAGGCAATCAGCCCCAGCATTTT
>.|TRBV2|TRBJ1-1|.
CASTPSELNTEAFF
TGTGCCAGCACCCCGTCGGAGCTGAACACTGAAGCTTTCTTT
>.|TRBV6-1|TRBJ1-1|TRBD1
CASSSRDRGLEAFF
TGTGCCAGCAGTTCCCGGGACAGGGGGCTGGAAGCTTTCTTT
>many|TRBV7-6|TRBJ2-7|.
CASSPQGNEQYF
TGTGCCAGCAGCCCACAGGGCAACGAGCAGTACTTC
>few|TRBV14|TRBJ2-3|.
CASSQVRTDTQYF
TGTGCCAGCAGCCAAGTTCGGACAGATACGCAGTATTTT
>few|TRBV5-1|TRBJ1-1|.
CASSLAPGALNTEAFF
TGCGCCAGCAGCTTGGCCCCGGGAGCATTGAACACTGAAGCTTTCTTT
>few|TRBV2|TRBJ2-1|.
CASSPRDEQFF
TGTGCCAGCAGCCCCAGGGATGAGCAGTTCTTC
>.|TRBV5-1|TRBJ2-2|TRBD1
CASSLAQGAVNTGELFF
TGCGCCAGCAGCTTGGCTCAGGGGGCGGTTAACACCGGGGAGCTGTTTTTT
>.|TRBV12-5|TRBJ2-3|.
CASGFGGPDTQYF
TGTGCTAGTGGTTTCGGGGGGCCAGATACGCAGTATTTT
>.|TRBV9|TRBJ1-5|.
CASSVGREHQPQHF
TGTGCCAGCAGCGTTGGCAGGGAACATCAGCCCCAGCATTTT
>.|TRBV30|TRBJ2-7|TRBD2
CAWSSPGLASAEQYF
TGTGCCTGGAGTTCACCGGGACTAGCCTCGGCCGAGCAGTACTTC
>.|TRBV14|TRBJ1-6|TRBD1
CASSQVGQLHYNSPLHF
TGTGCCAGCAGCCAAGTGGGACAGTTGCACTATAATTCACCCCTCCACTTT
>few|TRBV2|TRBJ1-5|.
CASLQDRNSNQPQHF
TGTGCCAGCTTACAGGACCGGAATAGCAATCAGCCCCAGCATTTT
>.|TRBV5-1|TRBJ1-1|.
CASSLAVNTEAFF
TGCGCCAGCAGCTTGGCGGTAAACACTGAAGCTTTCTTT
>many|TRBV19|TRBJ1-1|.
CASSFRDILFLGENTEAFF
TGTGCCAGTAGCTTCCGGGACATCCTCTTTTTAGGCGAGAACACTGAAGCTTTCTTT
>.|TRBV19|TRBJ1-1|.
CASRATGLNTEAFF
TGTGCCAGTAGGGCAACAGGCCTGAACACTGAAGCTTTCTTT
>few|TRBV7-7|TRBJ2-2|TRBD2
CASSQRTSAGTGELFF
TGTGCCAGCAGCCAGAGGACTAGCGCAGGCACCGGGGAGCTGTTTTTT
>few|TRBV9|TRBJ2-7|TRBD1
CASSVGDRGYEQYF
TGTGCCAGCAGCGTAGGGGACAGGGGCTACGAGCAGTACTTC
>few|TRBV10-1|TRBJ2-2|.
CASSETAIGELFF
TGCGCCAGCAGTGAGACAGCTATCGGGGAGCTGTTTTTT
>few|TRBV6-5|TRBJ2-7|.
CASSRDRNPSYEQYF
TGTGCCAGCAGCCGCGACAGAAACCCTTCCTACGAGCAGTACTTC
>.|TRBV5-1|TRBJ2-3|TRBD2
CASSRLAGASTDTQYF
TGCGCCAGCAGTCGGCTAGCGGGGGCGTCCACAGATACGCAGTATTTT
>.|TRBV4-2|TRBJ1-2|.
CASSQARGYGYTF
TGTGCCAGCAGCCAAGCGCGCGGCTATGGCTACACCTTC
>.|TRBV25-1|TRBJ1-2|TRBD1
CASSVRDRVGYTF
TGTGCCAGCAGTGTCCGGGACAGGGTAGGCTACACCTTC
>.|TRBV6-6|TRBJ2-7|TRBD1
CATGTVTYEQYF
TGTGCCACCGGGACAGTCACCTACGAGCAGTACTTC
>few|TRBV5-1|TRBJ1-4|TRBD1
CASSPGRDRAEKLFF
TGCGCCAGCAGCCCGGGCCGGGACAGGGCTGAAAAACTGTTTTTT
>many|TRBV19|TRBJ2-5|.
CASRQSGETQYF
TGTGCCAGTAGGCAGTCCGGGGAGACCCAGTACTTC